These 5 T cell receptor beta chains were sequenced from one sample in a study of T cell repertoires and HLA-DP antigens. Their specific antigens are unknown. Libraries were prepared by immunoSEQ multiplex PCR; TCRdb keeps only in-frame clonotypes and omits some of them. The repertoire has about 73,000 clones, around four fifths of them found once; the top ten carry around 1.5%. The sequencing sample was made of CD4+ T cells from PBMCs. Source of these receptors: a man aged 55 to 70 in good health and CMV-seronegative.

The chain links TRBV6-6 to TRBJ1-1; D uncertain. CDR1 is MNHNY and CDR2 is SVGAGI in the germline V gene (reference sequence). Between the trimmed V and J ends, which lost 2 bases and 2 bases, there was a span of 12 bases. This CDR3 is built from 15 residues. Here the CDR3 DNA reads TGTGCCAGCAGTTACGGGGATGACACCAACACTGAAGCTTTCTTT. Its translation: CASSYGDDTNTEAFF.

As DNA, the CDR3 is TGTGCCAGCAGCTTGGGACTAGCGGGATCCAATGAGCAGTTCTTC. Its translation is CASSLGLAGSNEQFF. The chain is built from TRBV5-6 and TRBJ2-1; 11 bases agree with TRBD2. J gave up 6 bases and V 0 bases, and 2 bases lay outside the gene matches. CDR3 length equals 15 residues. Germline V gene data show CDR1 as SGHDT and CDR2 as YYEEEE.

The chain employs TRBV2 and TRBJ1-1, with 7 bases aligning to TRBD1. CDR3 length equals 13 residues. CDR1 and CDR2 (germline): SNHLY, FYNNEI. Trimming at V came to 7 bases and at J to 1 base, leaving 3 bases not matched to a gene. The DNA for the CDR3 is TGTGCCAGCATGGGACAGTCGAACACTGAAGCTTTCTTT. Translating gives CASMGQSNTEAFF. Combining the CDR3 with reference TRBV2 and TRBJ1-1 gives the whole variable domain EPEVTQTPSHQVTQMGQEVILRCVPISNHLYFYWYRQILGQKVEFLVSFYNNEISEKSEIFDDQFSVERPDGSNFTLKIRSTKLEDSAMYFCASMGQSNTEAFFGQGTRLTVV.

The chain uses TRBV2 and TRBJ1-1, with D possibly TRBD1 on 6 matching bases. Germline V lookup: CDR1 SNHLY, CDR2 FYNNEI. CDR3 length: 16 amino acids. Trimming pared 6 bases from V and 2 bases from J, leaving 19 bases between. As DNA, the CDR3 is TGTGCCAGCAGAAAGTTAAGACAGGCCACTAACACTGAAGCTTTCTTT. The encoded protein is CASRKLRQATNTEAFF.

The V call is TRBV15, the J call TRBJ1-4; tentatively, D is TRBD1 (5 bases). This CDR3 comprises 16 residues. V was trimmed by 5 bases and J by 0 bases, leaving 13 bases between them. The germline gives CDR1 LNHNV, CDR2 YYDKDF (reference sequence). The CDR3 region is CATSADGGATNEKLFF. CDR3 bases: TGTGCCACCAGCGCGGACGGGGGAGCAACTAATGAAAAACTGTTTTTT. Supplemented by reference TRBV15 and TRBJ1-4, the full variable domain reads DAMVIQNPRYQVTQFGKPVTLSCSQTLNHNVMYWYQQKSSQAPKLLFHYYDKDFNNEADTPDNFQSRRPNTSFCFLDIRSPGLGDTAMYLCATSADGGATNEKLFFGSGTQLSVL.